This T cell receptor beta chain appears in the sequencing data of a study of Ad26.COV2.S vaccination and SARS-CoV-2 variants. Whole-study results and caveats: CD8+ and CD4+ T cells specific for spike reportedly responded with substantial breadth after vaccination. Breadth of non-spike TCRs did not differ between vaccinees and placebo recipients. Possibly, TCR breadth and depth analyses underestimated total T cell responses.

The repertoire was sequenced with immunoSEQ multiplex PCR; TCRdb's copy has only in-frame clones and lacks some. Among over 400,000 clones listed, roughly nine tenths were seen once. CDR3 length: 14 residues. Looked up from germline, CDR1 is KGHSH and CDR2 is LQKENI. Trimming removed 4 bases at V and 6 bases at J, with 14 bases between. To note about this clone: Its cognate antigen is unknown.

Treatment in this sample: 19 received Ad26.COV2.S at low or high dose, single or two shots; roughly five received placebo; per-sample allocation not given. On day 63 after the first injection, vaccine and placebo recipients gave samples. Aged 18-55 years, donor was enrolled in Boston in about 2020. The TCR was taken from a person between 18 and 65 years old who received the Ad26.COV2.S COVID-19 vaccine or a placebo. Sequencing was performed on peripheral blood, taken in a trial of Ad26.COV2.S vaccine versus placebo. The V gene is TRBV18, the J gene TRBJ2-3, with no clear D. The CDR3 DNA is TGTGCCAGCTCACTGTCCGGAGTTTCTGATACGCAGTATTTT. It codes for CASSLSGVSDTQYF.